This note documents a single TCR beta chain sequence. The antigen is not known. The sample is drawn from a study of graft-versus-host responses after intestinal transplantation. The overall study: Recipients received multivisceral, liver-intestinal, or isolated intestinal transplants.

Study findings and constraints: GvH clones detected in recipient marrow included some appearing first in ileum or blood. Levels of circulating GvH clones at their peak were associated with early post-transplant HvG declines.

Clones were read by immunoSEQ multiplex PCR, and TCRdb kept only the in-frame ones, dropping some. The sample records about 10,000 clones, 80% to 95% being singletons. V lost 5 bases and J lost 6; bases outside the gene matches: 4. The CDR3 has 14 residues. Germline CDR1 reads LNHNV; CDR2 reads YYDKDF (reference sequence). The chain recombines TRBV15 with TRBJ1-5, with TRBD1 matching over 10 bases. The receptor comes from a human patient who received an intestinal transplant, so some T cells may come from the graft donor. Here the sequenced sample was PBMCs, taken around 43 days after intestinal transplantation. As DNA, the CDR3 is TGTGCCACCAGCTGGACAGGGGGGTCTCAGCCCCAGCATTTT. It translates to CATSWTGGSQPQHF. Full variable domain (outside the CDR3, taken from reference TRBV15 and TRBJ1-5): DAMVIQNPRYQVTQFGKPVTLSCSQTLNHNVMYWYQQKSSQAPKLLFHYYDKDFNNEADTPDNFQSRRPNTSFCFLDIRSPGLGDTAMYLCATSWTGGSQPQHFGDGTRLSIL.